The entry that follows covers one T cell receptor beta chain sequence. These data originate in a study of regulatory T cells in long-lasting Graves disease. Trimming removed 4 bases at V and 1 base at J, with 14 bases between. This CDR3 is 15 amino acids long. Germline V gives CDR1 MNHNS, CDR2 SASEGT. Regarding time point: newly diagnosed GD, antithyroid drugs for less than 3 months. The authors made the TCR library using RNA they extracted from PBMCs. For TCR beta, libraries came from iRepertoire HTBI primers and Arm-PCR of CDR3 regions. TCRdb passed the multiplex PCR reads through MiXCR, listing each CDR3 protein once. The data contain about 460,000 distinct CDR3 sequences, 14% of them seen just once; the ten biggest clones take up around a sixth. The same data also went into a second study, on T cells in Graves' hyperthyroidism and ophthalmopathy. That paper states: Hyperthyroidism was newly diagnosed in patients aged 18 to 65 (duration under 2 months). TCR CDR3 underwent first-round RT-PCR with the HTBI primer set. Ophthalmopathy and stable hyperthyroidism were separated by a 13 V-J model.

This TCR came from a woman between 45 and 65 years old with Graves disease. The sequenced sample was peripheral blood mononuclear cells (PBMCs), obtained at new diagnosis, from a patient treated with antithyroid drugs. This chain links TRBV6-1 with TRBJ2-7; D gene ambiguous. CDR3 in DNA: TGTGCCAGCAGTGCCGGTAGATCGTTGTCCTACGAGCAGTACTTC. Its protein is CASSAGRSLSYEQYF.